A selection of T cell receptor beta chains follows, all from one sample in a study of PD-1 blockade in classical Hodgkin lymphoma. Method: immunoSEQ multiplex PCR; TCRdb's copy keeps in-frame clones and lacks some. The sample includes 25,000 to 35,000 clones, more than 80% of them seen just once. The input for sequencing was CD4+ T cells from blood, taken before the fourth cycle of nivolumab. These receptors were taken from a human donor with classical Hodgkin lymphoma. Both conserved end residues are part of each CDR3. Each record gives: J gene, clone size, D gene, V gene, CDR3 DNA, CDR3 protein. D genes are given only for firm matches. A row's size may be missing; if present it is once, few, many or a size class.

j_gene: TRBJ1-1
abundance: -
d_gene: -
v_gene: TRBV28
CDR3nt: TGTGCCAGCAGCCGCCACCCGGGCCTTGGGAATACTGAAGCTTTCTTT
CDR3aa: CASSRHPGLGNTEAFF

j_gene: TRBJ2-2
abundance: -
d_gene: TRBD1
v_gene: TRBV5-6
CDR3nt: TGTGCCAGCAGTTCGGACAGGGGGCGTTTGGTCACCGGGGAGCTGTTTTTT
CDR3aa: CASSSDRGRLVTGELFF

j_gene: TRBJ1-4
abundance: -
d_gene: TRBD1
v_gene: TRBV18
CDR3nt: TGTGCCAGCTCACGGGACAGGGCTACTAATGAAAAACTGTTTTTT
CDR3aa: CASSRDRATNEKLFF

j_gene: TRBJ2-2
abundance: -
d_gene: -
v_gene: TRBV30
CDR3nt: TGTGCCTCCGGGACATCATTTTCGAACACCGGGGAGCTGTTTTTT
CDR3aa: CASGTSFSNTGELFF

j_gene: TRBJ2-5
abundance: -
d_gene: TRBD2
v_gene: TRBV6-4
CDR3nt: TGTGCCAGCAGTGACCCCGCCGGGACTAGCGGGACCAAAGAGACCCAGTACTTC
CDR3aa: CASSDPAGTSGTKETQYF

j_gene: TRBJ1-1
abundance: -
d_gene: -
v_gene: TRBV27
CDR3nt: TGTGCCAGCAGACTGACATTGTCCATGAACACTGAAGCTTTCTTT
CDR3aa: CASRLTLSMNTEAFF

j_gene: TRBJ2-7
abundance: -
d_gene: TRBD2
v_gene: TRBV29-1
CDR3nt: TGCAGCGTTGTAGGCGGGGGCTCCTACGAGCAGTACTTC
CDR3aa: CSVVGGGSYEQYF

j_gene: TRBJ1-1
abundance: few
d_gene: -
v_gene: TRBV2
CDR3nt: TGTGCCAGCAGCCAGACGGAACGGACTGAAGCTTTCTTT
CDR3aa: CASSQTERTEAFF

j_gene: TRBJ2-7
abundance: -
d_gene: -
v_gene: TRBV6-5
CDR3nt: TGTGCCAGCAGTCGACAGCCCTACGAGCAGTACTTC
CDR3aa: CASSRQPYEQYF

j_gene: TRBJ1-4
abundance: once
d_gene: TRBD1
v_gene: TRBV6-5
CDR3nt: TGTGCCAGCAGCAAGACAGGGTCCAATGAAAAACTGTTTTTT
CDR3aa: CASSKTGSNEKLFF

j_gene: TRBJ1-1
abundance: -
d_gene: -
v_gene: TRBV5-1
CDR3nt: TGCGCCAGCAGCCACACTGAAGCTTTCTTT
CDR3aa: CASSHTEAFF

j_gene: TRBJ1-2
abundance: -
d_gene: -
v_gene: TRBV6-5
CDR3nt: TGTGCCAGCAGGGTCAACCGACAGACCTATGGCTACACCTTC
CDR3aa: CASRVNRQTYGYTF

j_gene: TRBJ2-2
abundance: -
d_gene: -
v_gene: TRBV28
CDR3nt: TGTGCCAGCACAGCGCAGATGAACACCGGGGAGCTGTTTTTT
CDR3aa: CASTAQMNTGELFF

j_gene: TRBJ2-7
abundance: few
d_gene: -
v_gene: TRBV6-5
CDR3nt: TGTGCCAGCAGAGGAACAGCTTCCTACGAGCAGTACTTC
CDR3aa: CASRGTASYEQYF

j_gene: TRBJ2-7
abundance: once
d_gene: -
v_gene: TRBV4-3
CDR3nt: TGCGCCAGCAGCCAAGTTCTGGCGCGGTCCTACGAGCAGTACTTC
CDR3aa: CASSQVLARSYEQYF

j_gene: TRBJ1-6
abundance: -
d_gene: -
v_gene: TRBV27
CDR3nt: TGTGCCAGCTCGAGACAGGAGTCCGGTAATTCACCCCTCCACTTT
CDR3aa: CASSRQESGNSPLHF

j_gene: TRBJ1-1
abundance: -
d_gene: -
v_gene: TRBV6-1
CDR3nt: TGTGCCAGCAGCCGGACAGCGAACACTGAAGCTTTCTTT
CDR3aa: CASSRTANTEAFF

j_gene: TRBJ1-5
abundance: -
d_gene: -
v_gene: TRBV28
CDR3nt: TGTGCCAGCAGTCCCCACCGCTTAGGACACCCTAGCAATCAGCCCCAGCATTTT
CDR3aa: CASSPHRLGHPSNQPQHF

j_gene: TRBJ2-7
abundance: -
d_gene: -
v_gene: TRBV5-6
CDR3nt: TGTGCCAGCAGCTTGCGCGGGACCTCCTACGAGCAGTACTTC
CDR3aa: CASSLRGTSYEQYF

j_gene: TRBJ1-5
abundance: -
d_gene: -
v_gene: TRBV2
CDR3nt: TGTGCCAGCAGTGAAGCCACGAATCAGCCCCAGCATTTT
CDR3aa: CASSEATNQPQHF

j_gene: TRBJ2-2
abundance: -
d_gene: -
v_gene: TRBV2
CDR3nt: TGTGCCAGCAGTGTGCTGGGGCAGTTCGGGGAGCTGTTTTTT
CDR3aa: CASSVLGQFGELFF

j_gene: TRBJ2-1
abundance: -
d_gene: -
v_gene: TRBV18
CDR3nt: TGTGCCAGCTCCATCGACTTTAACAATGAGCAGTTCTTC
CDR3aa: CASSIDFNNEQFF

j_gene: TRBJ1-5
abundance: few
d_gene: -
v_gene: TRBV10-3
CDR3nt: TGTGCCATAAGCGGGACTGTAGATCAGCCCCAGCATTTT
CDR3aa: CAISGTVDQPQHF

j_gene: TRBJ2-7
abundance: -
d_gene: TRBD1
v_gene: TRBV5-1
CDR3nt: TGCGCCAGCGGACCGGACAGGACGGGCGAGCAGTACTTC
CDR3aa: CASGPDRTGEQYF

j_gene: TRBJ2-7
abundance: -
d_gene: -
v_gene: TRBV7-2
CDR3nt: TGTGCCAGCAGCTTCGGACAGTACGAGCAGTACTTC
CDR3aa: CASSFGQYEQYF

j_gene: TRBJ2-7
abundance: -
d_gene: TRBD1
v_gene: TRBV6-5
CDR3nt: TGTGCCAGCAGAAAGGGGACAGGGAGCTACGAGCAGTACTTC
CDR3aa: CASRKGTGSYEQYF

j_gene: TRBJ1-5
abundance: -
d_gene: TRBD1
v_gene: TRBV7-2
CDR3nt: TGTGCCAGCAGCTCAAAAGCACCGGGACAGGCCCTTAATCAGCCCCAGCATTTT
CDR3aa: CASSSKAPGQALNQPQHF

j_gene: TRBJ1-2
abundance: -
d_gene: TRBD1
v_gene: TRBV25-1
CDR3nt: TGTGCCAGCAGTGAAATCGGGACAGGGGGAACGGGCTACACCTTC
CDR3aa: CASSEIGTGGTGYTF

j_gene: TRBJ2-1
abundance: -
d_gene: TRBD2
v_gene: TRBV25-1
CDR3nt: TGTGCCAGCAGGAATGCGGGAGAAGTGAATGAGCAGTTCTTC
CDR3aa: CASRNAGEVNEQFF

j_gene: TRBJ1-3
abundance: -
d_gene: -
v_gene: TRBV4-3
CDR3nt: TGCGCCAGCAGCCAAACTGAGTTCCGGGAAAACACCATATATTTT
CDR3aa: CASSQTEFRENTIYF

j_gene: TRBJ2-1
abundance: once
d_gene: -
v_gene: TRBV18
CDR3nt: TGTGCCAGCTCACCCCCCTTGAGGTACAATGAGCAGTTCTTC
CDR3aa: CASSPPLRYNEQFF

j_gene: TRBJ2-3
abundance: -
d_gene: TRBD2
v_gene: TRBV12-5
CDR3nt: TGTGCTAGTGGTTTAAGGGCTAGCGGGAGGTCAGATACGCAGTATTTT
CDR3aa: CASGLRASGRSDTQYF

j_gene: TRBJ1-1
abundance: once
d_gene: TRBD1
v_gene: TRBV19
CDR3nt: TGTGCCAGTAGTCTCCTGGGACAGGGGGGAACTGAAGCTTTCTTT
CDR3aa: CASSLLGQGGTEAFF

j_gene: TRBJ2-5
abundance: -
d_gene: -
v_gene: TRBV4-1
CDR3nt: TGCGCCAGCAGCCAAGAGAGGCTTGAGACCCAGTACTTC
CDR3aa: CASSQERLETQYF

j_gene: TRBJ1-2
abundance: -
d_gene: TRBD1
v_gene: TRBV6-6
CDR3nt: TGTGCCAGCAGTACCACAGGGGCCTATGGCTACACCTTC
CDR3aa: CASSTTGAYGYTF

j_gene: TRBJ1-1
abundance: few
d_gene: -
v_gene: TRBV6-6
CDR3nt: TGTGCCAGCAGAGTCGTTGACAGGCGCACTGAAGCTTTCTTT
CDR3aa: CASRVVDRRTEAFF

j_gene: TRBJ2-2
abundance: once
d_gene: TRBD1
v_gene: TRBV5-1
CDR3nt: TGCGCCAGCAGTGGACAGGGGCAGCTCACCGGGGAGCTGTTTTTT
CDR3aa: CASSGQGQLTGELFF

j_gene: TRBJ2-2
abundance: once
d_gene: TRBD1
v_gene: TRBV29-1
CDR3nt: TGCAGCGCCCAGAGGGACAGGAAAACCGGGGAGCTGTTTTTT
CDR3aa: CSAQRDRKTGELFF

j_gene: TRBJ2-3
abundance: -
d_gene: -
v_gene: TRBV7-2
CDR3nt: TGTGCCAGCAGCCCTGGGGGAGGCACAGATACGCAGTATTTT
CDR3aa: CASSPGGGTDTQYF

j_gene: TRBJ1-2
abundance: -
d_gene: TRBD1
v_gene: TRBV7-2
CDR3nt: TGTGCCAGCAGCTTAGAGACAGGGGGCGCCTATGGCTACACCTTC
CDR3aa: CASSLETGGAYGYTF

j_gene: TRBJ1-1
abundance: -
d_gene: TRBD1
v_gene: TRBV9
CDR3nt: TGTGCCAGCAGCGTAGATCCAAGGAGGACAGGGGTGAACACTGAAGCTTTCTTT
CDR3aa: CASSVDPRRTGVNTEAFF

j_gene: TRBJ1-5
abundance: -
d_gene: -
v_gene: TRBV4-1
CDR3nt: TGCGCCAGCAGCCAGGTCCGGGGCATCAATCAGCCCCAGCATTTT
CDR3aa: CASSQVRGINQPQHF

j_gene: TRBJ2-3
abundance: -
d_gene: TRBD1
v_gene: TRBV5-4
CDR3nt: TGTGCCAGCAGCTTACTAGACAGGGCGAGCGGCACAGATACGCAGTATTTT
CDR3aa: CASSLLDRASGTDTQYF

j_gene: TRBJ2-3
abundance: -
d_gene: -
v_gene: TRBV7-9
CDR3nt: TGTGCCAGCAGCTTAGTGAGGCTGCAGCTTCACGAAGATACGCAGTATTTT
CDR3aa: CASSLVRLQLHEDTQYF

j_gene: TRBJ2-7
abundance: -
d_gene: -
v_gene: TRBV30
CDR3nt: TGTGCCTGGAGTGTAACGGAGATAGCCTACGAGCAGTACTTC
CDR3aa: CAWSVTEIAYEQYF

j_gene: TRBJ1-2
abundance: -
d_gene: -
v_gene: TRBV4-1
CDR3nt: TGCGCCAGCAGCCAAGTCGGGGGTGACTATGGCTACACCTTC
CDR3aa: CASSQVGGDYGYTF